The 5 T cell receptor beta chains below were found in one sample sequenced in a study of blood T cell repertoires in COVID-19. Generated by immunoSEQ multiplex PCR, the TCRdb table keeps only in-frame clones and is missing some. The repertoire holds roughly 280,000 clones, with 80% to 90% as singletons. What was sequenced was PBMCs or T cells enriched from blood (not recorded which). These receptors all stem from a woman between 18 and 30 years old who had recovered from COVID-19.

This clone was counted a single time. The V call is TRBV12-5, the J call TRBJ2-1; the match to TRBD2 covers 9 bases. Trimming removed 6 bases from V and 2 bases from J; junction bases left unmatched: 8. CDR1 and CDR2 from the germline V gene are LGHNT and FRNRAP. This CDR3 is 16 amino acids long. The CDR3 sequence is CASGQIAGEAYNEQFF. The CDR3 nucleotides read TGTGCTAGTGGGCAAATAGCGGGGGAAGCCTACAATGAGCAGTTCTTC.

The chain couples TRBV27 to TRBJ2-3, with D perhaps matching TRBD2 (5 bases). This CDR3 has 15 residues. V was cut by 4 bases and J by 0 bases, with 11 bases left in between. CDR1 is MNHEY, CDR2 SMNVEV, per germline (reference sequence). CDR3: CASSSPGGSTDTQYF. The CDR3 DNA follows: TGTGCCAGCAGTTCCCCAGGCGGGAGCACAGATACGCAGTATTTT.

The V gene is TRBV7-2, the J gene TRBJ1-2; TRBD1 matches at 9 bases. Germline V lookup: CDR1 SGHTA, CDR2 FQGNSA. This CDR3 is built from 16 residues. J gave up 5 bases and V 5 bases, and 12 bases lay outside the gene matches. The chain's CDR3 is CASSPDPGQGLYGYTF. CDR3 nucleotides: TGTGCCAGCAGCCCCGACCCGGGACAGGGTCTTTATGGCTACACCTTC.

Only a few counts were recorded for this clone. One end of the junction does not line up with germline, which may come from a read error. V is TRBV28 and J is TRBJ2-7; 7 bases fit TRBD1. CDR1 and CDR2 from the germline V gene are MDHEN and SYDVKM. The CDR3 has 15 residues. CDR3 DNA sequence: TGTGCCAGCAGTTTATCCGGGACAGACACCATCCTCGGTAACTTC. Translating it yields CASSLSGTDTILGNF.

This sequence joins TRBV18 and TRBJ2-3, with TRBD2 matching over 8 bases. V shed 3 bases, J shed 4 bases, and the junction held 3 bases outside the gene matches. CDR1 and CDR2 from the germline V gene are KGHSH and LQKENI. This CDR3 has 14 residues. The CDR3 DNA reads TGTGCCAGCTCACCGGGACTAGGTTCAGATACGCAGTATTTT. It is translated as CASSPGLGSDTQYF.